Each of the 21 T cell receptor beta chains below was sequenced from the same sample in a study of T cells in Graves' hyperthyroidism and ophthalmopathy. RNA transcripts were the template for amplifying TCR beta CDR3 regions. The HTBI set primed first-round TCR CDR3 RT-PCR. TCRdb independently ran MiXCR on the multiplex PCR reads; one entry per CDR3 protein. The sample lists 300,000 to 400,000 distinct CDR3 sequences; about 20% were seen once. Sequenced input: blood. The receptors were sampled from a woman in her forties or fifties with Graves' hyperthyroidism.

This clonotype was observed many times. CDR3 sequence: CASSPAWGHNSYEQYF. CDR3 bases: TGTGCCAGCAGTCCTGCCTGGGGACACAACTCCTACGAGCAGTACTTC. This chain uses TRBV28 with TRBJ2-7; perhaps TRBD1 as D (6 bases). Deletions cut 5 bases from V and 0 bases from J, with 17 bases between. The CDR3 loop spans 16 amino acids. Per the germline V gene, CDR1 is MDHEN and CDR2 is SYDVKM. Variable domain in full (rest from reference TRBV28 and TRBJ2-7): DVKVTQSSRYLVKRTGEKVFLECVQDMDHENMFWYRQDPGLGLRLIYFSYDVKMKEKGDIPEGYSVSREKKERFSLILESASTNQTSMYLCASSPAWGHNSYEQYFGPGTRLTVT.

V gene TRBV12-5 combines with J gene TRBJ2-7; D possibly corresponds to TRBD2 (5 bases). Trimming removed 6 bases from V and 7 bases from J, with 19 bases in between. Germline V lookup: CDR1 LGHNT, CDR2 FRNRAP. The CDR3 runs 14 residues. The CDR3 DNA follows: TGTGCTAGTGGCCCCCATGTGGGAGCGTGGGAGCAGTACTTC. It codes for CASGPHVGAWEQYF.

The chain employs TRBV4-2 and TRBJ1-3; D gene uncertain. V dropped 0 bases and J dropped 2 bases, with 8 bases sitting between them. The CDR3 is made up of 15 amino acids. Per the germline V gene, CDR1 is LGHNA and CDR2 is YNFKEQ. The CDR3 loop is CASSQDVTPGNTIYF. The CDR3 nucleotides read TGTGCCAGCAGCCAAGACGTTACTCCTGGAAACACCATATATTTT.

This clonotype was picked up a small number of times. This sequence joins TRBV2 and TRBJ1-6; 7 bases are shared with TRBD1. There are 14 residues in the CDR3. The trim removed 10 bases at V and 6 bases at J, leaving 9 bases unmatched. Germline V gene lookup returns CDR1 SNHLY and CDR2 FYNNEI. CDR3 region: CATLQGSPNSPLHF. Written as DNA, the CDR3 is TGTGCCACCTTACAGGGGAGTCCTAATTCACCCCTCCACTTT. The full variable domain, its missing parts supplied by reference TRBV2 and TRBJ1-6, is EPEVTQTPSHQVTQMGQEVILRCVPISNHLYFYWYRQILGQKVEFLVSFYNNEISEKSEIFDDQFSVERPDGSNFTLKIRSTKLEDSAMYFCATLQGSPNSPLHFGNGTRLTVT.

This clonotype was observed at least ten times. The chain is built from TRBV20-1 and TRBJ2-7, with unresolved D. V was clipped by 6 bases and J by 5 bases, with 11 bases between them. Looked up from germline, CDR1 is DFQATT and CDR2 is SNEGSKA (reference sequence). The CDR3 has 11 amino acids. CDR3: CSAIRVNEQYF. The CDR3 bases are TGCAGTGCGATAAGGGTTAACGAGCAGTACTTC.

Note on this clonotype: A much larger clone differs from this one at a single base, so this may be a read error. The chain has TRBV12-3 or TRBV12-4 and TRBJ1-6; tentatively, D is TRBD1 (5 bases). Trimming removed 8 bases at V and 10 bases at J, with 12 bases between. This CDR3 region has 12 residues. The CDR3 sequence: CASGWGDSPLHF. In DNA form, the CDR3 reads TGTGCCAGCGGTTGGGGGGACTCACCCCTCCACTTT.

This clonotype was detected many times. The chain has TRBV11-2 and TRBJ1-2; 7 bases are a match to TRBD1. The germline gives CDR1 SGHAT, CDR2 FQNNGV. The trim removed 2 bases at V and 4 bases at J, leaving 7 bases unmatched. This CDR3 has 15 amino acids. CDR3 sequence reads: CASSLQRGQGYGYTF. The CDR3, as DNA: TGTGCCAGCAGCTTACAGAGGGGGCAAGGCTATGGCTACACCTTC.

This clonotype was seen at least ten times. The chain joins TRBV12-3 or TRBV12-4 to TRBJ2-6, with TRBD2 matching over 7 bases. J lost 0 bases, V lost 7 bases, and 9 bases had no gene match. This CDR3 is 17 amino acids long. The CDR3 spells CASTLASGLSGANVLTF. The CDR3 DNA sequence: TGTGCCAGCACGTTGGCTAGCGGACTCTCTGGGGCCAACGTCCTGACTTTC.

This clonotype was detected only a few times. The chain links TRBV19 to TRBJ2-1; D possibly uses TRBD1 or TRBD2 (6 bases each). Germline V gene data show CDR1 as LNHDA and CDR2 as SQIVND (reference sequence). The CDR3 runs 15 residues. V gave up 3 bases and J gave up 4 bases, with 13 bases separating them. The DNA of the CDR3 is TGTGCCAGTAGTATTCCGGGGGCCCGGTACAATGAGCAGTTCTTC. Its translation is CASSIPGARYNEQFF.

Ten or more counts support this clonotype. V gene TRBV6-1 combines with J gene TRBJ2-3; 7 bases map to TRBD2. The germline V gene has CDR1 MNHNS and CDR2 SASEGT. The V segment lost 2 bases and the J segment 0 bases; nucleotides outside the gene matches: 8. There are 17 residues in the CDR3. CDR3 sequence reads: CASSELASGTSTDTQYF. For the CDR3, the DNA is TGTGCCAGCAGTGAATTGGCTAGCGGAACTAGCACAGATACGCAGTATTTT.

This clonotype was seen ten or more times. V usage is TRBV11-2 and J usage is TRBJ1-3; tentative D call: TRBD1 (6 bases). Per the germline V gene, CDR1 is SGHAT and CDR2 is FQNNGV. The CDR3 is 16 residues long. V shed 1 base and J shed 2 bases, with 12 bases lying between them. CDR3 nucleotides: TGTGCCAGCAGCTTAGGGGGGGCAGGTGCTGGAAACACCATATATTTT. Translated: CASSLGGAGAGNTIYF. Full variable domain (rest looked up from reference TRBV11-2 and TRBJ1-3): EAGVAQSPRYKIIEKRQSVAFWCNPISGHATLYWYQQILGQGPKLLIQFQNNGVVDDSQLPKDRFSAERLKGVDSTLKIQPAKLEDSAVYLCASSLGGAGAGNTIYFGEGSWLTVV.

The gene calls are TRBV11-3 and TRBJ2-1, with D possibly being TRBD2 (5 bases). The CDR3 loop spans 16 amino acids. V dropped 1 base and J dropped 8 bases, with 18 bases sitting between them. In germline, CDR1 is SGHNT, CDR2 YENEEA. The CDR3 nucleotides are TGTGCCAGCAGCTTAGGGGCGGCAGGAGGAATCGATGAGCAGTTCTTC. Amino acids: CASSLGAAGGIDEQFF.

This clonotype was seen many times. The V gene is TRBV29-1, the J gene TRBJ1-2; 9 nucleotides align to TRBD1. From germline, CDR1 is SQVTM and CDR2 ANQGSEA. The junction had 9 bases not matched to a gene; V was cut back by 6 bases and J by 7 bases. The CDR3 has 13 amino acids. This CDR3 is CSVTTGTGSGYTF. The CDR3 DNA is TGCAGCGTGACTACCGGGACAGGGAGTGGCTACACCTTC.

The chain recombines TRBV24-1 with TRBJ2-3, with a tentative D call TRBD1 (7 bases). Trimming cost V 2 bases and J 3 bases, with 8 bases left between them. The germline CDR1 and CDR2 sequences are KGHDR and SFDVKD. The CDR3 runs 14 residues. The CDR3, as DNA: TGTGCCACCAGTGATTCAGGGGGGACAGATACGCAGTATTTT. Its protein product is CATSDSGGTDTQYF.

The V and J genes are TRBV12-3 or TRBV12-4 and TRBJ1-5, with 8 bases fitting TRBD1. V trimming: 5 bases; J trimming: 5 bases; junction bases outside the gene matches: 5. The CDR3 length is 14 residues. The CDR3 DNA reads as TGTGCCAGCAGTCCTGTACAGGGGGATCAGCCCCAGCATTTT. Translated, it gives CASSPVQGDQPQHF.

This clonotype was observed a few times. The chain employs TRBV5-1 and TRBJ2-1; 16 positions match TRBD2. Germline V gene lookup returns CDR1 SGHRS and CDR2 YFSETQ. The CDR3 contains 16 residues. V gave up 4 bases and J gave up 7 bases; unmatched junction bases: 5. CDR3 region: CASSGTSGRALNEQFF. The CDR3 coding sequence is TGCGCCAGCAGCGGGACTAGCGGGAGGGCGTTAAATGAGCAGTTCTTC.

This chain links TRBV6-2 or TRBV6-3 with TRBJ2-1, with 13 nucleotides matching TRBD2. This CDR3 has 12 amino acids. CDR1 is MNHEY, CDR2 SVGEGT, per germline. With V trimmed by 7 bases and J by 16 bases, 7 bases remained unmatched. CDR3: CASTGTSGALFF. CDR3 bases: TGTGCCAGCACTGGGACTAGCGGGGCCCTATTCTTC.

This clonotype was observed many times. CDR3 DNA sequence: TGTGCCACCAGCGCCTATCCAGGCCCCATCGGGTCGGCGGAGACCCAGTACTTC. Translation: CATSAYPGPIGSAETQYF. V gene TRBV15 combines with J gene TRBJ2-5; D gene unclear. The length of the CDR3 is 18 residues. Germline assignment: CDR1 LNHNV and CDR2 YYDKDF (reference sequence). Trimming took 5 bases from V and 5 from J, leaving 27 bases between them.

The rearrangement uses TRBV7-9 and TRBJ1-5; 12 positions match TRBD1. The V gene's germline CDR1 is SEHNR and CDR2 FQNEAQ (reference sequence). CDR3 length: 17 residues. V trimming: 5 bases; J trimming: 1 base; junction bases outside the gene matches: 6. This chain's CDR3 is CASSPGTGGESNQPQHF. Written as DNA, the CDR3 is TGTGCCAGCAGCCCCGGGACAGGGGGCGAGAGCAATCAGCCCCAGCATTTT.

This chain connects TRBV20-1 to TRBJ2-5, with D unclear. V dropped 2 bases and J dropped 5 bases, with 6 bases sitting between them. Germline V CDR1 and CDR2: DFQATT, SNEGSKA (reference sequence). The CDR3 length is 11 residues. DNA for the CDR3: TGCAGTGCTAGAATTTCGGAGACCCAGTACTTC. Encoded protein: CSARISETQYF.

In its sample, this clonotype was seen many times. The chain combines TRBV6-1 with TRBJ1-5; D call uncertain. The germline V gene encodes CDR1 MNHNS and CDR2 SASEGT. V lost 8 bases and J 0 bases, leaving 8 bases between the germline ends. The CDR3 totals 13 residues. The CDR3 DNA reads TGTGCCAGCGGGGAGTATAGCAATCAGCCCCAGCATTTT. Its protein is CASGEYSNQPQHF.